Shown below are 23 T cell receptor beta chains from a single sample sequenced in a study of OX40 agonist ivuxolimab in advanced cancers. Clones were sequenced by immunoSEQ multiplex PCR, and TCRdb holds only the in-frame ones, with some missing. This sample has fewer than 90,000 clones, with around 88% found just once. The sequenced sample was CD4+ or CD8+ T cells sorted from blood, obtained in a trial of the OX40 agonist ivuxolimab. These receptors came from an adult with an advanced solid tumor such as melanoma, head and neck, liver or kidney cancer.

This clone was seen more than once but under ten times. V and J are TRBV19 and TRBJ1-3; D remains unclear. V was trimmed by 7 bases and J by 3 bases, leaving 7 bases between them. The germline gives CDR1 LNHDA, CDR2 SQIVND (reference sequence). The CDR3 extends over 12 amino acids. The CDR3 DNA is TGTGCCAGTATAAGCGTTGGAAACACCATATATTTT. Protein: CASISVGNTIYF.

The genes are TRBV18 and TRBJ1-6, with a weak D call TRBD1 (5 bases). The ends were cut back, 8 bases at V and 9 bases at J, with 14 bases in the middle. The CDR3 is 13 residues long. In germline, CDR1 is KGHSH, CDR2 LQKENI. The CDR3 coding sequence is TGTGCCAGCACGGAAAGTGGGACTTCACCCCTCCACTTT. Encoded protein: CASTESGTSPLHF.

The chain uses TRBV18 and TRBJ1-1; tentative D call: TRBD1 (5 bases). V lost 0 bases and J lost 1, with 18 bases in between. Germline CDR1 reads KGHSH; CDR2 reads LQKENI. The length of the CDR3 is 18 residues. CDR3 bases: TGTGCCAGCTCACCACCGATTTCAAGAGACAGTCAGAACACTGAAGCTTTCTTT. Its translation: CASSPPISRDSQNTEAFF.

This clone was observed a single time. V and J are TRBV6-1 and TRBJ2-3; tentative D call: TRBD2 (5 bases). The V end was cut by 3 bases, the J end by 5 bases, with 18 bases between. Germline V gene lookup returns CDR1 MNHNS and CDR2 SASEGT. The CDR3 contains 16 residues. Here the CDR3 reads CASSERARPEIDTQYF. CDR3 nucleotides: TGTGCCAGCAGTGAGAGGGCCAGGCCAGAGATAGATACGCAGTATTTT.

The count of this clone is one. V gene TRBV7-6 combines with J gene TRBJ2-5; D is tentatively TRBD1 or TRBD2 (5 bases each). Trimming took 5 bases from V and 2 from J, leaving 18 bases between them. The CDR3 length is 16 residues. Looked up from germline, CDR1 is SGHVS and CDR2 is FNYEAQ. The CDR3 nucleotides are TGTGCCAGCAGCCTCGGGGCCGGAAGGGTTCAAGAGACCCAGTACTTC. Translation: CASSLGAGRVQETQYF. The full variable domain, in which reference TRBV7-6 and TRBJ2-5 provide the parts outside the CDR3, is GAGVSQSPRYKVTKRGQDVALRCDPISGHVSLYWYRQALGQGPEFLTYFNYEAQQDKSGLPNDRFSAERPEGSISTLTIQRTEQRDSAMYRCASSLGAGRVQETQYFGPGTRLLVL.

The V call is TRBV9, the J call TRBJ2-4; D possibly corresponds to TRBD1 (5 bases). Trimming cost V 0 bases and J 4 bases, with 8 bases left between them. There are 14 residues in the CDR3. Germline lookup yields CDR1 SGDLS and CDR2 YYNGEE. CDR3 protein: CASSVDPGKNIQYF. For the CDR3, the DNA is TGTGCCAGCAGCGTAGACCCAGGGAAAAACATTCAGTACTTC. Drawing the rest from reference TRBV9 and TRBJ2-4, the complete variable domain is DSGVTQTPKHLITATGQRVTLRCSPRSGDLSVYWYQQSLDQGLQFLIQYYNGEERAKGNILERFSAQQFPDLHSELNLSSLELGDSALYFCASSVDPGKNIQYFGAGTRLSVL.

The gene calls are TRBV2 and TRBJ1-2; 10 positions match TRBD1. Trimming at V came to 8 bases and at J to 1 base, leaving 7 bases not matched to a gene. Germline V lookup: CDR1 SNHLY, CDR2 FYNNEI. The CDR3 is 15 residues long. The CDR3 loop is CASWDRGSLNYGYTF. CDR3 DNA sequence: TGTGCCAGCTGGGACAGGGGCAGCCTTAACTATGGCTACACCTTC.

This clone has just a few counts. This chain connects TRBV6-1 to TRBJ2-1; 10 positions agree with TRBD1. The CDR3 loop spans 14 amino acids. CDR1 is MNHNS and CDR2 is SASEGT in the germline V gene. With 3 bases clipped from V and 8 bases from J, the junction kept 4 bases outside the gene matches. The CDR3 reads CASSEGQGWDEQFF. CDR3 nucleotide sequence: TGTGCCAGCAGTGAGGGACAGGGGTGGGATGAGCAGTTCTTC.

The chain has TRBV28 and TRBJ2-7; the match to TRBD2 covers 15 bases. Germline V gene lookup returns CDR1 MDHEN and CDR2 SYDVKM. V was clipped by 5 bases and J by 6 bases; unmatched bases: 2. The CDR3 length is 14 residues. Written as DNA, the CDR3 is TGTGCCAGCAGTGTGGGACTAGCGGGAGGCGAGCAGTACTTC. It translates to CASSVGLAGGEQYF.

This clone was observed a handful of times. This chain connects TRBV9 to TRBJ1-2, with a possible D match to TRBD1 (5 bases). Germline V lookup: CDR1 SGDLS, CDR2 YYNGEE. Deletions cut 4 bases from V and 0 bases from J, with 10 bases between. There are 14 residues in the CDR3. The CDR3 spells CASSPQGSNYGYTF. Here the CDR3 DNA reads TGTGCCAGCAGCCCGCAGGGCTCTAACTATGGCTACACCTTC.

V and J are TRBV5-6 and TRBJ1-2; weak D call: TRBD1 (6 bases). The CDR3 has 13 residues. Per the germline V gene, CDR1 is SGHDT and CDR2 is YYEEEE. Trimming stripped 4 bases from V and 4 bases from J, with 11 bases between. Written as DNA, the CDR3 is TGTGCCAGCAGCCCAGGACAGCTCTATGGCTACACCTTC. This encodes CASSPGQLYGYTF.

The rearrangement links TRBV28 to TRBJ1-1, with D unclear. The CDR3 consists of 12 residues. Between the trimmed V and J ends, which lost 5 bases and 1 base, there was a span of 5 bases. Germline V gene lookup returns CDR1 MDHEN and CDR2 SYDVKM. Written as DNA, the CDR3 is TGTGCCAGCAGTCTCCCGAACACTGAAGCTTTCTTT. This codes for CASSLPNTEAFF.

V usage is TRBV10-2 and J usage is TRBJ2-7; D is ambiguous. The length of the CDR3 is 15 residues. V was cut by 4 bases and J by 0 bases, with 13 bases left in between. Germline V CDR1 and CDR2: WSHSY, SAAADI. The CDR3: CASSGNRVDSYEQYF. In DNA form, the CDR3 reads TGCGCCAGCAGTGGGAACAGAGTTGACTCCTACGAGCAGTACTTC.

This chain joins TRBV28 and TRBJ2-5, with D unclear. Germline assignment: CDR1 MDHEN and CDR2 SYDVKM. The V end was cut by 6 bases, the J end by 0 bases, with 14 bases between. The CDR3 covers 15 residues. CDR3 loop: CASSPGGRNQETQYF. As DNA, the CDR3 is TGTGCCAGCAGCCCAGGTGGGCGTAACCAAGAGACCCAGTACTTC.

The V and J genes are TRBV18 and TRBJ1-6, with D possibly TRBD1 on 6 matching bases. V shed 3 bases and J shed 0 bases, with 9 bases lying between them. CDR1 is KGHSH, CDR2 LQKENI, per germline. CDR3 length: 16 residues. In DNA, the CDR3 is TGTGCCAGCTCACCTCAGGGGAGCTCCTATAATTCACCCCTCCACTTT. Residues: CASSPQGSSYNSPLHF.

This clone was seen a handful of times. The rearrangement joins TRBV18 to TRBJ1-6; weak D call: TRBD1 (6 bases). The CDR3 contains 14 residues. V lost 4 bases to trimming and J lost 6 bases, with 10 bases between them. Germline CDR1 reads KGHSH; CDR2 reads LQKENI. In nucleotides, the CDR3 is TGTGCCAGCTCACTCGAGGACAGTAATTCACCCCTCCACTTT. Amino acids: CASSLEDSNSPLHF.

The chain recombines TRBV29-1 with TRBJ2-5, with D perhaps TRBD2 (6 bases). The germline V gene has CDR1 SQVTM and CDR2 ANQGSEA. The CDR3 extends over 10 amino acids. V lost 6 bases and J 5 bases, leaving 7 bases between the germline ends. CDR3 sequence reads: CSVSGETQYF. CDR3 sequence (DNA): TGCAGCGTGAGCGGGGAGACCCAGTACTTC.

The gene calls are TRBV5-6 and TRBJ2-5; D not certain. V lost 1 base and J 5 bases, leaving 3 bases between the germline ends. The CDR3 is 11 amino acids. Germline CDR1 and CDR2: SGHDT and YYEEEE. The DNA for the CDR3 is TGTGCCAGCAGCTTGAAGGAGACCCAGTACTTC. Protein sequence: CASSLKETQYF.

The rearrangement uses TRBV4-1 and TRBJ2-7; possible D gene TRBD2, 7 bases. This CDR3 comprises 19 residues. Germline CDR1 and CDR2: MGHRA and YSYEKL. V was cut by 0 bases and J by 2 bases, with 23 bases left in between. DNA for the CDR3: TGCGCCAGCAGCCAAGACCCGGGGGCGGGAGCCTCCTCCCCCTACGAGCAGTACTTC. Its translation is CASSQDPGAGASSPYEQYF.

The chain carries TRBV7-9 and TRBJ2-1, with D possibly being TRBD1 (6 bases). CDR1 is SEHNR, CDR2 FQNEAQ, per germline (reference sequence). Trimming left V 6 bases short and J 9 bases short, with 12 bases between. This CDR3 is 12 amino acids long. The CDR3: CASRRRGGEQFF. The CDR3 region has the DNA TGTGCCAGCAGACGCCGAGGGGGTGAGCAGTTCTTC.

DNA of the CDR3: TGCGCCAGCAGTCAAGGGACAGTCTACGAGCAGTACTTC. It codes for CASSQGTVYEQYF. The V gene is TRBV10-1, the J gene TRBJ2-7, with 7 nucleotides matching TRBD1. The V segment lost 5 bases and the J segment 3 bases; nucleotides outside the gene matches: 4. Germline V gives CDR1 WNHNN, CDR2 SYGVQD (reference sequence). The CDR3 sequence is 13 residues long.

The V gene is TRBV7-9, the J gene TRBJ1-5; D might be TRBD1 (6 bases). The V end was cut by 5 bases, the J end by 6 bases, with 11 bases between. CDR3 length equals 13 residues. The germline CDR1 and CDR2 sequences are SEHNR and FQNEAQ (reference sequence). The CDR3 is CASSKLQGQPQHF. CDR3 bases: TGTGCCAGCAGCAAACTACAGGGTCAGCCCCAGCATTTT.

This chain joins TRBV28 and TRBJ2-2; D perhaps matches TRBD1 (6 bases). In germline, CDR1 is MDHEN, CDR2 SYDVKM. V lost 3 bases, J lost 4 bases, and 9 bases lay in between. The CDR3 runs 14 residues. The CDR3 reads CASSLIGGTGELFF. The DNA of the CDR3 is TGTGCCAGCAGTTTGATAGGGGGCACCGGGGAGCTGTTTTTT.